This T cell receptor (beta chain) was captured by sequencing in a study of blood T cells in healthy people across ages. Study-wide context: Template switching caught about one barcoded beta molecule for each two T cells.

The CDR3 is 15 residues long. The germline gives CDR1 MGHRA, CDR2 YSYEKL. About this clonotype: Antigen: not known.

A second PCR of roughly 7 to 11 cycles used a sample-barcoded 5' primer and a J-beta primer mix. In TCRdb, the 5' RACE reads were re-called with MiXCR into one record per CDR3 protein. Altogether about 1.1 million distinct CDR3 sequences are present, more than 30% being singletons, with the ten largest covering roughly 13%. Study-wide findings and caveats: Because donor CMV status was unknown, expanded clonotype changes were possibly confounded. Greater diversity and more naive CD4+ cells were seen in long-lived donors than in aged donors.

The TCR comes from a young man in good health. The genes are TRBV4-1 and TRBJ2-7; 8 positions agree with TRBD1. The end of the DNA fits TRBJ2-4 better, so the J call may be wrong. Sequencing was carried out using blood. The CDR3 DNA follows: TGCGCCAGCAGCCCCTGGCAGGGGGCTGGGAACATTCAGTACTTC. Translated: CASSPWQGAGNIQYF.